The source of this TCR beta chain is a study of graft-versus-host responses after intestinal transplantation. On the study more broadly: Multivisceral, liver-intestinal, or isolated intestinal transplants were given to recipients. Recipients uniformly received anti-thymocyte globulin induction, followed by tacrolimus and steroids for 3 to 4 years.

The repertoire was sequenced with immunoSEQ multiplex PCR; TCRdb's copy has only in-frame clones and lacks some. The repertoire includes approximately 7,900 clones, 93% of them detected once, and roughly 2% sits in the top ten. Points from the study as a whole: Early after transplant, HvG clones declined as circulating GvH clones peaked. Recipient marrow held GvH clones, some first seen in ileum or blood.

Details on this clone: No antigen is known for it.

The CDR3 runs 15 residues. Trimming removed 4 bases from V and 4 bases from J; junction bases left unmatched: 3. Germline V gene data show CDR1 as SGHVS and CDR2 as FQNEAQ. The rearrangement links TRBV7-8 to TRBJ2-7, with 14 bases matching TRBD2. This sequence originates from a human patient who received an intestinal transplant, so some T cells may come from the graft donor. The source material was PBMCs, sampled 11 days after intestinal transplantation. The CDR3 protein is CASSSWTSGGYEQYV. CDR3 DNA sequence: TGTGCCAGCAGCTCCTGGACTAGCGGGGGGTACGAGCAGTACGTC.